The text below deals with one T cell receptor (beta chain). What it binds is not known. This record belongs to a study of CD8+ T cells in alopecia areata. Study in general: For 6 to 18 months, tofacitinib was taken, and 6 months off drug followed. Study observations and caveats: Relative to normal scalp, lesional scalp, especially alopecia totalis/universalis, showed higher clonality.

This CDR3 contains 15 residues. Germline V gene sequence: CDR1 SGHTA, CDR2 FQGNSA. V was pared by 4 bases and J by 0 bases, with 10 bases between. Researchers took lesional scalp punch biopsies and peripheral blood from people who were alopecia areata patients. RNA extraction was followed by reverse transcription into cDNA, which acted as the sequencing template. Profiling relied on immunoSEQ multiplex PCR, and the TCRdb table lists in-frame clones only, not all of them. This sample carries around 130,000 clones, 50% to 60% of them seen once, and the ten largest clones take 4.5%. The TCR was taken from a human donor with alopecia areata. The J gene is TRBJ2-1, the V gene TRBV7-2, with D perhaps matching TRBD2 (5 bases). The sequencing used CD4+ T cells sorted from blood, collected at week 0. The CDR3 reads CASSWRSSSYNEQFF. CDR3 nucleotides: TGTGCCAGCAGCTGGAGGTCGAGCTCCTACAATGAGCAGTTCTTC.